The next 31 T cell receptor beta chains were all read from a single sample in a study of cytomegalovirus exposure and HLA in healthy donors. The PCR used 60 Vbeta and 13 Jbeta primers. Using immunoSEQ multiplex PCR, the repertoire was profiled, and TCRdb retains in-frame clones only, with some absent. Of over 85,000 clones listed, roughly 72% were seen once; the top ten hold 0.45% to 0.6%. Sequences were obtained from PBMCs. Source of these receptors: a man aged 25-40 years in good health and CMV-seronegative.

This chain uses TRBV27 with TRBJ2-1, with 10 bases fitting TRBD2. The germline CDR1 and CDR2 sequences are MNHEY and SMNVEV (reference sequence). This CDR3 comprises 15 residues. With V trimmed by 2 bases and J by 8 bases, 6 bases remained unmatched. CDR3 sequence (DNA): TGTGCCAGCAGTTTAACCAGCGGGAGGGTCCATGAGCAGTTCTTC. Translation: CASSLTSGRVHEQFF.

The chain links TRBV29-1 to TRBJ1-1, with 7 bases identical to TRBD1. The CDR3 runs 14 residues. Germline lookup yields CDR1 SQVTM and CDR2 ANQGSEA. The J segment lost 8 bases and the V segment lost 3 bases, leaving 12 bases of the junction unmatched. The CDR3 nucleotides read TGCAGCGTTGAGGGGACAGCCCAAGACCTGGAAGCTTTCTTT. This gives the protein CSVEGTAQDLEAFF. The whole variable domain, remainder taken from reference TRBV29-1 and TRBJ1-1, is SAVISQKPSRDICQRGTSLTIQCQVDSQVTMMFWYRQQPGQSLTLIATANQGSEATYESGFVIDKFPISRPNLTFSTLTVSNMSPEDSSIYLCSVEGTAQDLEAFFGQGTRLTVV.

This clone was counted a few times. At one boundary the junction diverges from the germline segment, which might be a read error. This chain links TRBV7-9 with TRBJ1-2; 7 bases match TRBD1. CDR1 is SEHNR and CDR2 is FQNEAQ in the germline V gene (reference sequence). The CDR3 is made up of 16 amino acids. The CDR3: CSSSLGPGTDYYGYTF. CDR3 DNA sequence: TGTTCCAGCAGCTTAGGCCCCGGGACAGATTACTATGGCTACACCTTC.

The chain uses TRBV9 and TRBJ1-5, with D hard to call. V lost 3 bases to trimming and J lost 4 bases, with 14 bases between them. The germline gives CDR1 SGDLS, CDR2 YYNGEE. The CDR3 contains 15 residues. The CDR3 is CASSEEGLRNQPQHF. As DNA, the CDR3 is TGTGCCAGCAGCGAGGAGGGATTGAGGAATCAGCCCCAGCATTTT. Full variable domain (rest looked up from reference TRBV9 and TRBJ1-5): DSGVTQTPKHLITATGQRVTLRCSPRSGDLSVYWYQQSLDQGLQFLIQYYNGEERAKGNILERFSAQQFPDLHSELNLSSLELGDSALYFCASSEEGLRNQPQHFGDGTRLSIL.

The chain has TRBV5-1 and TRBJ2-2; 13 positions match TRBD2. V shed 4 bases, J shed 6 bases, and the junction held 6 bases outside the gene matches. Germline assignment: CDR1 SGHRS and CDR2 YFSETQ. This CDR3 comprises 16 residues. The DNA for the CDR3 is TGCGCCAGCAGCCAGACTAGCGGGAGGCCTCCCGGGGAGCTGTTTTTT. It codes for CASSQTSGRPPGELFF.

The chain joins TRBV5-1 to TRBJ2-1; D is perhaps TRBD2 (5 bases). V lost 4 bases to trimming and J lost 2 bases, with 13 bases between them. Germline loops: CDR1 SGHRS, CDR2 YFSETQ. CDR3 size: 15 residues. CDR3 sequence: CASSLDGEPYNEQFF. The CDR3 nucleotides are TGCGCCAGCAGCCTGGATGGGGAGCCCTACAATGAGCAGTTCTTC.

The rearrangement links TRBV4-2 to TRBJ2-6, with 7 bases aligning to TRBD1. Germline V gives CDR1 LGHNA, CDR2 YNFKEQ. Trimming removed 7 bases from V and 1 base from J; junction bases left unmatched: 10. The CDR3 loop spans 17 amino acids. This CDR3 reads CASKKNPGGSGANVLTF. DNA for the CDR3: TGTGCCAGCAAAAAAAATCCAGGGGGTTCTGGGGCCAACGTCCTGACTTTC.

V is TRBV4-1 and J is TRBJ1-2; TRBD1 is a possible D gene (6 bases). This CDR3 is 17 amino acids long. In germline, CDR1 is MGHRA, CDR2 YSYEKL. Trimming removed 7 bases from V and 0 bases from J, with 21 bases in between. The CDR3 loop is CASTPGAYEGANYGYTF. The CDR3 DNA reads TGCGCCAGCACTCCCGGGGCCTATGAGGGGGCTAACTATGGCTACACCTTC.

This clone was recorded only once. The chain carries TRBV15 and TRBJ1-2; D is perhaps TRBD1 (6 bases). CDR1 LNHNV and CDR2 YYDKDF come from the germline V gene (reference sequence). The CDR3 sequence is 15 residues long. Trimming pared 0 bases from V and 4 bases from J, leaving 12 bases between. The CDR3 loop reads CATSRDIQGIYGYTF. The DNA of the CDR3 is TGTGCCACCAGCAGAGATATCCAGGGGATCTATGGCTACACCTTC.

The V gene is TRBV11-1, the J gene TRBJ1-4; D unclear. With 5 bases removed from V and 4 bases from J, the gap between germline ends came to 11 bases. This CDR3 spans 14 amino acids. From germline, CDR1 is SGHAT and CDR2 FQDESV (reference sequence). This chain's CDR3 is CASSRGIRNEKLFF. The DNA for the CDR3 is TGTGCCAGCAGCCGAGGGATTCGTAATGAAAAACTGTTTTTT.

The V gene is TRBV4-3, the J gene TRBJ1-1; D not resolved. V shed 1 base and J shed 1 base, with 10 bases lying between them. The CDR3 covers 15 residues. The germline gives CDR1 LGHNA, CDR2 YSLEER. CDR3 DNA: TGCGCCAGCAGCCAAGTTTTCTCAGGGAACACTGAAGCTTTCTTT. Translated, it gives CASSQVFSGNTEAFF.

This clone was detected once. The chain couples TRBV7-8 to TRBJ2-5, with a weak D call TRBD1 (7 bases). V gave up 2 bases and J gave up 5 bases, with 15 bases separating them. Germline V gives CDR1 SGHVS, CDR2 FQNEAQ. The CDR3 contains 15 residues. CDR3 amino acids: CASSLMEQGRETQYF. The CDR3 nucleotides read TGTGCCAGCAGCTTAATGGAACAGGGGAGGGAGACCCAGTACTTC. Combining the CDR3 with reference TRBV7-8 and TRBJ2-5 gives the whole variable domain GAGVSQSPRYKVAKRGQDVALRCDPISGHVSLFWYQQALGQGPEFLTYFQNEAQLDKSGLPSDRFFAERPEGSVSTLKIQRTQQEDSAVYLCASSLMEQGRETQYFGPGTRLLVL.

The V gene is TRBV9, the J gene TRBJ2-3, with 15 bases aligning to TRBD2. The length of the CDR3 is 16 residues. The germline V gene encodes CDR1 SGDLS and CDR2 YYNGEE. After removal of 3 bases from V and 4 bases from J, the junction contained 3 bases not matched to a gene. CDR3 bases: TGTGCCAGCAGCGGGACTAGCGGGGGGGCCGCAGATACGCAGTATTTT. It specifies CASSGTSGGAADTQYF. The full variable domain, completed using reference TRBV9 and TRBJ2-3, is DSGVTQTPKHLITATGQRVTLRCSPRSGDLSVYWYQQSLDQGLQFLIQYYNGEERAKGNILERFSAQQFPDLHSELNLSSLELGDSALYFCASSGTSGGAADTQYFGPGTRLTVL.

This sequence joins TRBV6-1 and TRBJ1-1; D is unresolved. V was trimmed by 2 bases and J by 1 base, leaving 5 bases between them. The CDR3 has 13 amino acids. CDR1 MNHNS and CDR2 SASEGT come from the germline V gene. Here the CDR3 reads CASSENWNTEAFF. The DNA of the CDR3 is TGTGCCAGCAGTGAAAACTGGAACACTGAAGCTTTCTTT.

In DNA, the CDR3 is TGTGCCAGCAGTTCAAACAGAGACAATGAGCAGTTCTTC. Its protein product is CASSSNRDNEQFF. The chain combines TRBV27 with TRBJ2-1; D ambiguous. This CDR3 region has 13 residues. Germline V lookup: CDR1 MNHEY, CDR2 SMNVEV (reference sequence). V was clipped by 4 bases and J by 5 bases, with 9 bases between them.

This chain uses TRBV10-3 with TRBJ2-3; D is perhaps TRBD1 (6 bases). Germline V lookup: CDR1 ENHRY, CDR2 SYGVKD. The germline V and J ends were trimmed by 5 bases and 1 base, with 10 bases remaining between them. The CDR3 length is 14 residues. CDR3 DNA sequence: TGTGCCATCAGTCTCCAGGGGCGCACAGATACGCAGTATTTT. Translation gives CAISLQGRTDTQYF.

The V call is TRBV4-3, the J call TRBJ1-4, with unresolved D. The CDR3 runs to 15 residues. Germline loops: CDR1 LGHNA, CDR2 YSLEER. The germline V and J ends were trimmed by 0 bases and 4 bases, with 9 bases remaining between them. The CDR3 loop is CASSQDLHSNEKLFF. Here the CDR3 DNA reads TGCGCCAGCAGCCAAGACCTGCACAGTAATGAAAAACTGTTTTTT.

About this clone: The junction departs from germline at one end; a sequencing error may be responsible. CDR3 in DNA: TGTGCCAGCGGTTATAACGAGGAAGCTTTCTTT. Amino acid sequence: CASGYNEEAFF. The chain joins TRBV6-6 to TRBJ1-1; D gene uncertain. Germline CDR1 MNHNY, CDR2 SVGAGI (reference sequence). The CDR3 has 11 residues.

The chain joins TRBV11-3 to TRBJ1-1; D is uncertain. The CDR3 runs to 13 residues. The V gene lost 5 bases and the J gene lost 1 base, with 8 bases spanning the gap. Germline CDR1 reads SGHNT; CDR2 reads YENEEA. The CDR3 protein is CASSQRGNTEAFF. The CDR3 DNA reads TGTGCCAGCAGCCAACGGGGGAACACTGAAGCTTTCTTT.

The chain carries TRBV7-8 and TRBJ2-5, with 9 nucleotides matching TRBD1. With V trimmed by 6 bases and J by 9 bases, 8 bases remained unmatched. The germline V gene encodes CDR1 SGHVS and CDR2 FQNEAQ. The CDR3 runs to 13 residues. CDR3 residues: CASRSDRGTAQYF. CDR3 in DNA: TGTGCCAGCAGGTCGGACAGGGGTACGGCCCAGTACTTC. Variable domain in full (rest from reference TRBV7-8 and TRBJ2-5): GAGVSQSPRYKVAKRGQDVALRCDPISGHVSLFWYQQALGQGPEFLTYFQNEAQLDKSGLPSDRFFAERPEGSVSTLKIQRTQQEDSAVYLCASRSDRGTAQYFGPGTRLLVL.

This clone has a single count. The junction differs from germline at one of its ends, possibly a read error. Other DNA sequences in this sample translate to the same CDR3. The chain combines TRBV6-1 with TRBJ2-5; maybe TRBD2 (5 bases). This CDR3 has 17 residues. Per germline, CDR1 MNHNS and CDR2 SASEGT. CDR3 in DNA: TGCGCCAGCAGTGAAGCGGTTTTGGAAACCTCCCCAGGGACCCAGTACTTC. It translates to CASSEAVLETSPGTQYF.

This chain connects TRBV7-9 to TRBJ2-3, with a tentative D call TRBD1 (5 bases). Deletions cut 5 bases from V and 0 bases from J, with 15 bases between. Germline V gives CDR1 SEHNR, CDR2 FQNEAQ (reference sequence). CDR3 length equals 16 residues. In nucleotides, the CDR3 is TGTGCCAGCAGCCCATTTGGAACAGGCAGCACAGATACGCAGTATTTT. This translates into CASSPFGTGSTDTQYF. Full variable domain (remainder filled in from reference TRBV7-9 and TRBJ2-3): DTGVSQNPRHKITKRGQNVTFRCDPISEHNRLYWYRQTLGQGPEFLTYFQNEAQLEKSRLLSDRFSAERPKGSFSTLEIQRTEQGDSAMYLCASSPFGTGSTDTQYFGPGTRLTVL.

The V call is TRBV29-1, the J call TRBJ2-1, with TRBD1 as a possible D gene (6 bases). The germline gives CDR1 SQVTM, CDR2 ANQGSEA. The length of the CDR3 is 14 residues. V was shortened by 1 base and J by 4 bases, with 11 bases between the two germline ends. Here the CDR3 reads CSVEGLRGYNEQFF. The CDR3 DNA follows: TGCAGCGTTGAAGGTCTCAGGGGTTACAATGAGCAGTTCTTC.

In DNA, the CDR3 is TGTGCCAGTAGTGAGATTCGCCTCAGGGGCGGTGAAAAACTGTTTTTT. This encodes CASSEIRLRGGEKLFF. This sequence joins TRBV19 and TRBJ1-4; maybe TRBD1 (6 bases). The CDR3 is 16 amino acids. Trimming stripped 5 bases from V and 7 bases from J, with 20 bases between. From germline, CDR1 is LNHDA and CDR2 SQIVND (reference sequence).

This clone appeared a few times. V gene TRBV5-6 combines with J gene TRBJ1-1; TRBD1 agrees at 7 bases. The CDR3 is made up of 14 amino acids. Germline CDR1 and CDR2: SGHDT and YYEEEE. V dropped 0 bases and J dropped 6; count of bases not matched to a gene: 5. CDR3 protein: CASSLAHRGAEAFF. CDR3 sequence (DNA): TGTGCCAGCAGCTTGGCACACAGGGGCGCTGAAGCTTTCTTT.

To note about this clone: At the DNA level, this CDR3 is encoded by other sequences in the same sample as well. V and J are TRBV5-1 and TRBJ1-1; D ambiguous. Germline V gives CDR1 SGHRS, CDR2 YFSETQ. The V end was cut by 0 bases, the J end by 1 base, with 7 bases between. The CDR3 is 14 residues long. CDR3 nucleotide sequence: TGCGCCAGCAGCTTGGCCACAGCGAACACTGAAGCTTTCTTT. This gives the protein CASSLATANTEAFF.

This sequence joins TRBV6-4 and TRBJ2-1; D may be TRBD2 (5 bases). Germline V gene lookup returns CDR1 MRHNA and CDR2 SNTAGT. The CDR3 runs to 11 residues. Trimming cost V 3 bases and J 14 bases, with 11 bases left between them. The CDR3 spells CASSENGIKFF. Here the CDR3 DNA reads TGTGCCAGCAGTGAAAACGGGATCAAGTTCTTC.

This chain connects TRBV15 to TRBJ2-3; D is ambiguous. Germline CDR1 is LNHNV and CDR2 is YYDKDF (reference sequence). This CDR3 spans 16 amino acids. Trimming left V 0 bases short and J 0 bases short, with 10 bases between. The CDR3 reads CATSRDGQPSTDTQYF. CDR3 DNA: TGTGCCACCAGCAGAGATGGGCAGCCTAGCACAGATACGCAGTATTTT.

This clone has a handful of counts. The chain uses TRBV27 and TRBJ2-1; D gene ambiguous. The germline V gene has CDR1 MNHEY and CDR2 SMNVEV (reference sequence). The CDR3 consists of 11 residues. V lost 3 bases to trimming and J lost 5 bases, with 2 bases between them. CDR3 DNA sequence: TGTGCCAGCAGTTTTAACAATGAGCAGTTCTTC. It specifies CASSFNNEQFF.

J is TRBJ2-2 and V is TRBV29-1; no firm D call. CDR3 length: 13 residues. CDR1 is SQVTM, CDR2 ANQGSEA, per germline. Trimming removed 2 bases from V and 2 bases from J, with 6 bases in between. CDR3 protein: CSVESRNTGELFF. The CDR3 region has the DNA TGCAGCGTTGAAAGCCGAAACACCGGGGAGCTGTTTTTT.

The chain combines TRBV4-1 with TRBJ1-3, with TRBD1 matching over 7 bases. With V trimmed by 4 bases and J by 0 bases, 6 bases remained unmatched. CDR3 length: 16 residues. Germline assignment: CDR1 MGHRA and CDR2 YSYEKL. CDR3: CASSLRQGTSGNTIYF. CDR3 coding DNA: TGCGCCAGCAGCCTCAGACAGGGTACCTCTGGAAACACCATATATTTT.